Included here is one T cell receptor beta chain sequence, with context. Authors' methods: For nucleated cells, counts were estimated from reference gene primer amplification. Only in-frame clones appear in the TCRdb table, and some are missing; sequencing was by immunoSEQ multiplex PCR. V and J calls and clone size are given by that table; D and trimming were obtained from the DNA. The table lists fewer than 110,000 clones, around 90% of them singletons, with roughly 17% in the top ten. The data were taken from a study of blood T cell repertoires in COVID-19. The overall study: Samples taken during acute and convalescent COVID-19 were collected in the United States, Italy and Spain. T cells, B-cell-depleted T cells, or PBMCs supplied cDNA or gDNA.

Between the trimmed V and J ends, which lost 5 bases and 0 bases, there was a span of 11 bases. The CDR3 is made up of 15 amino acids. Germline V gene data show CDR1 as SGHAT and CDR2 as FQNNGV. The chain carries TRBV11-2 and TRBJ1-3; D ambiguous. Sequenced: peripheral blood. This sequence was found in a man aged 50-60 years with acute or convalescent COVID-19. For the CDR3, the DNA is TGTGCCAGCAGCCCACGACAAGGCTCTGGAAACACCATATATTTT. This encodes CASSPRQGSGNTIYF.